This T cell receptor beta chain was identified in a study of T cell repertoires in aging, cancer and after chemotherapy. Study-level information: Approximately 10 million TCR reads were in the whole dataset.

The sample holds a few counts of this clonotype. The antigen is undetermined. TCR beta rearrangements were amplified from peripheral blood genomic DNA. This CDR3 has 12 residues. Trimming pared 5 bases from V and 5 bases from J, leaving 7 bases between. Germline V CDR1 and CDR2: MNHNS, SASEGT. A mixed TRB-A/B primer pool amplified rearranged TRB by multiplex touch-down PCR. MiXCR, applied by TCRdb to the multiplex PCR reads, yields one record per CDR3 protein. Of some 10,000 distinct CDR3 sequences listed, 30% to 40% are singletons. Findings of the study overall: Rebound thymic output was suggested by rising median generation probability during chemotherapy in each cancer cohort. Healthy donors lost TCR diversity with age mainly through richness, cancer patients through richness and evenness.

The chain employs TRBV6-1 and TRBJ2-1; no clear D. The sequence derives from a human donor in good health. The sequencing sample was made of blood. The CDR3: CASSPYDNEQFF. The CDR3 DNA sequence: TGTGCCAGCAGTCCCTACGACAATGAGCAGTTCTTC.